The present TCR beta chain was sequenced within a study of T cell responses to AZD1222 COVID-19 vaccine. Method: immunoSEQ multiplex PCR; TCRdb's copy keeps in-frame clones and lacks some. The repertoire holds approximately 200,000 clones, 80% to 90% seen once, with roughly 7.7% in the top ten. This clone was counted a single time. From germline, CDR1 is MGHRA and CDR2 YSYEKL. V lost 4 bases and J lost 5; bases outside the gene matches: 4. This CDR3 has 14 residues. Sequencing was performed on peripheral blood, taken on day 0 of AZD1222 vaccination. The TCR was taken from an adult in good health. The V and J genes are TRBV4-1 and TRBJ1-5, with 8 bases fitting TRBD1. The CDR3: CASSPRTGHQPQHF. CDR3 nucleotides: TGCGCCAGCAGCCCTCGGACAGGGCATCAGCCCCAGCATTTT.